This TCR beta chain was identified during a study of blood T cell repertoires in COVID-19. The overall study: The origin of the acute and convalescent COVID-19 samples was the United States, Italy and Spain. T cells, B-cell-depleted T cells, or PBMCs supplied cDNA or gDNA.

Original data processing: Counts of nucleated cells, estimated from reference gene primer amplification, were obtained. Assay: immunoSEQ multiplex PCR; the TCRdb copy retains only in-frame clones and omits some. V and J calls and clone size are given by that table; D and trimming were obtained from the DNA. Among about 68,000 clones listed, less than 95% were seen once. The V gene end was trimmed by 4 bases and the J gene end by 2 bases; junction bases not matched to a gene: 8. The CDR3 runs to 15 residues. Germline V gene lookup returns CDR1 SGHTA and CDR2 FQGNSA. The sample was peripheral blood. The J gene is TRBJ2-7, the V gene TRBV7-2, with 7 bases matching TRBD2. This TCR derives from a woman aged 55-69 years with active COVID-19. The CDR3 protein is CASSSGTLAAYEQYF. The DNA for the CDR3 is TGTGCCAGCAGCTCAGGCACCCTAGCGGCCTACGAGCAGTACTTC.